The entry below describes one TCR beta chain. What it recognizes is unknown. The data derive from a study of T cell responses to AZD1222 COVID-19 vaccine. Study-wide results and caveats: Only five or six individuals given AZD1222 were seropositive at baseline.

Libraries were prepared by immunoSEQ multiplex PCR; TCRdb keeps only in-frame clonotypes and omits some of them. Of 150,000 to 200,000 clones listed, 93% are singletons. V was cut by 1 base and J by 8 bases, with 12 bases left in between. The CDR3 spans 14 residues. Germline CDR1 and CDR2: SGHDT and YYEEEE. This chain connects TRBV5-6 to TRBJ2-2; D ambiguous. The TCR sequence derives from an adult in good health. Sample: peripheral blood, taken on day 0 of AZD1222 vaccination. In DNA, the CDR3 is TGTGCCAGCAGCTTGTATACGGCCTCGGGGGAGCTGTTTTTT. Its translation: CASSLYTASGELFF.